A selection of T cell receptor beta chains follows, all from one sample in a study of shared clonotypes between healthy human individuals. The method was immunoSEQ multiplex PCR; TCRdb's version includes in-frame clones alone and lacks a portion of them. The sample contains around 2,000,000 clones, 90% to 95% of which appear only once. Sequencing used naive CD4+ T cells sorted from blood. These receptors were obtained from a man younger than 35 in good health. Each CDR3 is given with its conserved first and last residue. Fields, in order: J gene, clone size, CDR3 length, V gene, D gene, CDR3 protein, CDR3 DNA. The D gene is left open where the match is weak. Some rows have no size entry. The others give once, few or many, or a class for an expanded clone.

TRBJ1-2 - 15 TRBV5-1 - CASSRKDGTNYGYTF TGCGCCAGCAGCAGAAAGGACGGAACTAACTATGGCTACACCTTC
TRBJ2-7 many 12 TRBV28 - CASTVPMGEQYF TGTGCCAGCACCGTACCGATGGGGGAGCAGTACTTC
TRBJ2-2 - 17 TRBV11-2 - CASSLTGGIPLTGELFF TGTGCCAGCAGCCTAACTGGAGGGATCCCCTTAACCGGGGAGCTGTTTTTT
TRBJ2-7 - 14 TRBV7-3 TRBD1 CASSPTGEFYEQYF TGTGCCAGCAGCCCCACAGGGGAATTCTACGAGCAGTACTTC
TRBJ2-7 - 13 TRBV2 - CASGETTPYEQYF TGTGCCAGCGGTGAGACCACCCCCTACGAGCAGTACTTC
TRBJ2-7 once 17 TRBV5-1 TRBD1 CASSLVGQGARRSEQYF TGCGCCAGCAGCTTGGTTGGACAGGGGGCTCGTCGGAGCGAGCAGTACTTC
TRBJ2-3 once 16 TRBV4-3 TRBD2 CASSQDRGSGTDTQYF TGCGCCAGCAGCCAAGATCGCGGGAGTGGCACAGATACGCAGTATTTT
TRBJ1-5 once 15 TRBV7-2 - CASSLAGDSNQPQHF TGTGCCAGCAGCTTAGCGGGGGACAGCAATCAGCCCCAGCATTTT
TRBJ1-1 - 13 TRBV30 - CAWKRERYTEAFF TGTGCCTGGAAAAGGGAGCGGTACACTGAAGCTTTCTTT
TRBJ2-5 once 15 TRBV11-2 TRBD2 CASSLDGNIRGAQYF TGTGCCAGCAGCTTAGATGGTAACATCCGGGGGGCCCAGTACTTC
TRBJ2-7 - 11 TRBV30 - CAWSTASEQYF TGTGCCTGGAGTACGGCGTCCGAGCAGTACTTC
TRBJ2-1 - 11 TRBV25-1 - CASSGNNEQFF TGTGCCAGCAGTGGGAATAATGAGCAGTTCTTC
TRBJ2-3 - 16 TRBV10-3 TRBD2 CAISWTSGGVTDTQYF TGTGCCATCAGTTGGACTAGCGGGGGGGTCACAGATACGCAGTATTTT
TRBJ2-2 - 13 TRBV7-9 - CASSLEGGGELFF TGTGCCAGCAGCTTAGAAGGAGGCGGGGAGCTGTTTTTT
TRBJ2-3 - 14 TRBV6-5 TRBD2 CASRPSGSPDTQYF TGTGCCAGCAGGCCTAGCGGGAGTCCAGATACGCAGTATTTT
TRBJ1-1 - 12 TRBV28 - CASIKLGTEAFF TGTGCCAGCATAAAGCTGGGCACTGAAGCTTTCTTT
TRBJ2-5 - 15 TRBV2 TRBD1 CASSGDRVLEETQYF TGTGCCAGCAGCGGGGACAGGGTTTTAGAAGAGACCCAGTACTTC
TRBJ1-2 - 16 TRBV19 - CASTKLTGTPSSGYTF TGTGCCAGTACAAAACTAACCGGGACACCGTCCAGTGGCTACACCTTC
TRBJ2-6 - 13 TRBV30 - CAWRGSGANVLTF TGTGCCTGGAGAGGCTCTGGGGCCAACGTCCTGACTTTC
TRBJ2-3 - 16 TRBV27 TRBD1 CASPQNRDRGPDTQYF TGTGCCAGCCCACAAAACCGGGACAGGGGACCAGATACGCAGTATTTT
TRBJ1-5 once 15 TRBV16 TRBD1 CASSQYGQGLQPQHF TGTGCCAGCAGCCAATATGGACAGGGGCTCCAGCCCCAGCATTTT
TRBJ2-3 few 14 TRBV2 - CASSEDRGTDTQYF TGTGCCAGCAGTGAAGACAGGGGCACAGATACGCAGTATTTT
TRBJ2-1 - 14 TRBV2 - CASSRDVQRNEQFF TGTGCCAGCAGTCGGGACGTACAAAGGAATGAGCAGTTCTTC
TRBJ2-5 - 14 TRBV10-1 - CASSEGRFGETQYF TGCGCCAGCAGTGAAGGGCGGTTCGGGGAGACCCAGTACTTC
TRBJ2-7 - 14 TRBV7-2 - CASSLRSGSYEQYF TGTGCCAGCAGCTTACGGAGCGGCTCCTACGAGCAGTACTTC
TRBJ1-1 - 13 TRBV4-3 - CASSRLRDTEAFF TGCGCCAGCAGCCGACTACGGGACACTGAAGCTTTCTTT
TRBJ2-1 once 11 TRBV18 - CASSRGDEQFF TGTGCCAGCTCACGGGGGGATGAGCAGTTCTTC
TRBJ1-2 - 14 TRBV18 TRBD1 CASSSGTGSYGYTF TGTGCCAGCTCATCCGGGACAGGGAGCTATGGCTACACCTTC
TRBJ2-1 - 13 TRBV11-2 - CASSLDAIDEQFF TGTGCCAGCAGCTTAGATGCGATCGATGAGCAGTTCTTC
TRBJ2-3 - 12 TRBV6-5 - CASRASPDTQYF TGTGCCAGCAGAGCCAGCCCAGATACGCAGTATTTT
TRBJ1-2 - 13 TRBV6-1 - CASSEMGNYGYTF TGTGCCAGCAGTGAAATGGGCAACTATGGCTACACCTTC
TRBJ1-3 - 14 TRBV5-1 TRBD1 CASSVTGAGNTIYF TGCGCCAGCAGCGTTACAGGGGCTGGAAACACCATATATTTT
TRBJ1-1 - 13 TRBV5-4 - CASSPKVGTEAFF TGTGCCAGCAGCCCCAAGGTGGGCACTGAAGCTTTCTTT
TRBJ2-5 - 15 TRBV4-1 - CASSQDLTGYETQYF TGCGCCAGCAGCCAAGACCTTACAGGGTACGAGACCCAGTACTTC
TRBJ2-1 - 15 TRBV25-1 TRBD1 CASSPGTGVRNEQFF TGTGCCAGCAGCCCAGGGACAGGGGTTAGGAATGAGCAGTTCTTC
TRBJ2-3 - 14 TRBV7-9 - CASSLAWETDTQYF TGTGCCAGCAGCTTAGCCTGGGAAACAGATACGCAGTATTTT
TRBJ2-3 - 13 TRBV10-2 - CASSEPPTDTQYF TGCGCCAGCAGTGAGCCCCCCACAGATACGCAGTATTTT
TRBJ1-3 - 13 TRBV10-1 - CASTGGTGNTIYF TGCGCCAGCACTGGGGGCACTGGAAACACCATATATTTT
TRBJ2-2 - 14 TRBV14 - CASSSNRVTGELFF TGTGCCAGCAGCTCAAACAGGGTCACCGGGGAGCTGTTTTTT
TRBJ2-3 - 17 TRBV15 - CATRSDSFLGVPDTQYF TGTGCCACCAGGTCAGACTCCTTCCTTGGGGTGCCAGATACGCAGTATTTT
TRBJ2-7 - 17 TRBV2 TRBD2 CASTRIYSGSGSYEQYF TGTGCCAGCACGAGAATATATAGCGGGAGTGGTTCCTACGAGCAGTACTTC
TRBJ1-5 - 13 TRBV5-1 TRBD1 CASSYTGDQPQHF TGCGCCAGCAGCTACACAGGGGATCAGCCCCAGCATTTT
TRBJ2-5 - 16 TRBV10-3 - CAISEYGYPAQETQYF TGTGCCATCAGTGAGTACGGCTATCCCGCTCAAGAGACCCAGTACTTC
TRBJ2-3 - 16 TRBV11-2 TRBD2 CASSLDSGGSTDTQYF TGTGCCAGCAGCTTAGATTCCGGGGGGAGCACAGATACGCAGTATTTT
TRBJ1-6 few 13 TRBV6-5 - CASTDRLNSPLHF TGTGCCAGCACAGACAGGTTAAACTCACCCCTCCACTTT
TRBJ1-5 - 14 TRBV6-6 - CASSYGTPGEPQHF TGTGCCAGCAGTTACGGGACTCCTGGGGAGCCCCAGCATTTT
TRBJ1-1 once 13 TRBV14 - CASSPSPNTEAFF TGTGCCAGCAGCCCGTCCCCGAACACTGAAGCTTTCTTT
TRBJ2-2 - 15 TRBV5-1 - CASSLTGEVTGELFF TGCGCCAGCAGCTTAACTGGGGAAGTTACCGGGGAGCTGTTTTTT
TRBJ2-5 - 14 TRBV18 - CASSPLSLGETQYF TGTGCCAGCTCACCACTCTCTCTGGGAGAGACCCAGTACTTC
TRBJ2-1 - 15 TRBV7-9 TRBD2 CASSPGLALYNEQFF TGTGCCAGCAGCCCCGGACTAGCGCTCTACAATGAGCAGTTCTTC
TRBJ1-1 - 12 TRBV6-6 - CASSRRPEEAFF TGTGCCAGCAGCCGACGCCCGGAGGAGGCTTTCTTT